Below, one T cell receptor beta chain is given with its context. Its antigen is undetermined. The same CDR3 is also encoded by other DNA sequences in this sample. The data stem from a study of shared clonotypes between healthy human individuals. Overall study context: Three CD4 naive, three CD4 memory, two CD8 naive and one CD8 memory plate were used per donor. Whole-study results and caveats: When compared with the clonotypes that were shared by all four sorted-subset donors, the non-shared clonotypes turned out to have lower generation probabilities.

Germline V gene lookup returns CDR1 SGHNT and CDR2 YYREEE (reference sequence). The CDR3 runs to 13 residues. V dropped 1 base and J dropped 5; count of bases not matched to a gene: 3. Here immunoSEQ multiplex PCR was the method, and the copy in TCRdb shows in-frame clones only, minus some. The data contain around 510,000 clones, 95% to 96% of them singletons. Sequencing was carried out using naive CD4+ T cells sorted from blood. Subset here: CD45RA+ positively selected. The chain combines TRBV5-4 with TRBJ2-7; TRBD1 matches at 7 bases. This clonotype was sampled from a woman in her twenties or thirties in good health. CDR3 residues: CASSLTGADEQYF. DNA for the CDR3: TGTGCCAGCAGCTTGACAGGGGCCGACGAGCAGTACTTC.